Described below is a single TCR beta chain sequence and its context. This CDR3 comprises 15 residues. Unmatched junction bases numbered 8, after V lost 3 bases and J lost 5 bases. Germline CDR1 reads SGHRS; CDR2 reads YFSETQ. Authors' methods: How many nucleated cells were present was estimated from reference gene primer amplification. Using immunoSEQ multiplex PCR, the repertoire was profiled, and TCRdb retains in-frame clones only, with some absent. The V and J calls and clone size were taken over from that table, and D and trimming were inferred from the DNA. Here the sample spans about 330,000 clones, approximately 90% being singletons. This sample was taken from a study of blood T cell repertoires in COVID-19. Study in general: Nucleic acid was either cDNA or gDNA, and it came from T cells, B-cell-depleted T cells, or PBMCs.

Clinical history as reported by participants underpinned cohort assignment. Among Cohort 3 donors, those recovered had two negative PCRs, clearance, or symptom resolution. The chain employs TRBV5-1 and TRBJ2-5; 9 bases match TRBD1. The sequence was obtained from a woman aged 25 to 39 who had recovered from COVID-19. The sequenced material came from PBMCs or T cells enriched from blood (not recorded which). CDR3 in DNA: TGCGCCAGCAGCTGGCTTGGGACAGGGAGTGAGACCCAGTACTTC. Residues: CASSWLGTGSETQYF.